This TCR beta chain appears in the sequencing data of a study of T cell responses to AZD1222 COVID-19 vaccine. General study results and limits: Variant regions that are unmutated are reportedly the target of nearly half of spike-specific TCRs. Only 5 or 6 AZD1222 recipients were seropositive at baseline. Vaccine-associated CD4 TCRs ranged over spike, dominating at 160-218 and 743-854.

Remarks on this clone: Its specificity is not known.

V trimming: 4 bases; J trimming: 3 bases; junction bases outside the gene matches: 2. The CDR3 runs to 13 residues. Germline V lookup: CDR1 SGHDT, CDR2 YYEEEE. Sequencing used immunoSEQ multiplex PCR; TCRdb keeps in-frame clones, though not all of them. The sample lists roughly 150,000 clones; 90% were seen once. This chain connects TRBV5-6 to TRBJ2-5; 8 bases are shared with TRBD1. The TCR originated in an adult who received the AZD1222 COVID-19 vaccine. Sequencing was performed on peripheral blood, taken 28 days after the second AZD1222 dose. CDR3 region: CASSKTGEETQYF. The CDR3 DNA sequence: TGTGCCAGCAGCAAGACAGGGGAAGAGACCCAGTACTTC.